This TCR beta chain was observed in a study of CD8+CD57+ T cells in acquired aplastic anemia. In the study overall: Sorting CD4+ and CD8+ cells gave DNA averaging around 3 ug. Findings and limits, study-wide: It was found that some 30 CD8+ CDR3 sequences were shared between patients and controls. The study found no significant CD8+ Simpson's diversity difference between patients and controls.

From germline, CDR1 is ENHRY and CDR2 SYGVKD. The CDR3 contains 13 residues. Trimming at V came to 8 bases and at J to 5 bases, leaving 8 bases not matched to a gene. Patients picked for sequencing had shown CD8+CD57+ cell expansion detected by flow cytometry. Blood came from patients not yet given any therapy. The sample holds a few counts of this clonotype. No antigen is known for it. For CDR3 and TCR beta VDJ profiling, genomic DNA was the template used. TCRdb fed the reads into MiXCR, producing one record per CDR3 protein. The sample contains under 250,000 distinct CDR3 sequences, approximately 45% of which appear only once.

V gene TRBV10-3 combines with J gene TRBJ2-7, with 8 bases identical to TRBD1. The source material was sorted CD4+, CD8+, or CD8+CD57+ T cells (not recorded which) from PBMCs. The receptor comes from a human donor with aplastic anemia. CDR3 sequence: CAIAEQGGNEQYF. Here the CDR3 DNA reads TGTGCCATCGCCGAACAGGGGGGCAACGAGCAGTACTTC.